This T cell receptor (beta chain) was identified in a study of naive and memory T cell subsets. Study observations and caveats: Especially in CD8 cells, naive repertoires contained a few larger clonotypes, possibly CD45RA-re-expressing memory cells. A clonotype means one alpha or beta sequence, not an alpha/beta pair.

Both TRBC1 and TRBC2 were covered by a beta constant-region primer of two equimolar oligonucleotides. The ligated cDNA underwent four PCR rounds using SP2 and nested alpha and beta constant-region primers. The cDNA 3' end received a ligated single-stranded oligonucleotide carrying the SP2 primer and a 12-nucleotide UMI. Each CDR3 protein is one row after TCRdb ran MiXCR on the UMI-ligation and nested PCR reads. The repertoire consists of under 150,000 distinct CDR3 sequences, with approximately 20% occurring once and the leading ten covering about 0.57%. The CDR3 consists of 13 residues. Germline-derived CDR1 and CDR2 are PRHDT and FYEKMQ (reference sequence). Trimming pared 3 bases from V and 6 bases from J, leaving 12 bases between. Concerning this clonotype itself: Its matching antigen is unknown.

This receptor was identified in a human donor in good health. The J gene is TRBJ2-7, the V gene TRBV13, with D tentatively TRBD1 (5 bases). The specimen was naive CD8+ T cells from blood. The CDR3 coding sequence is TGTGCCAGCAGCTTTTCCAGGGCTTCCGAGCAGTACTTC. This sequence encodes CASSFSRASEQYF.